These T cell receptor beta chains were read from a single sample in a study of blood T cell repertoires in COVID-19. Clones were read by immunoSEQ multiplex PCR, and TCRdb kept only the in-frame ones, dropping some. The sample includes approximately 240,000 clones, approximately 81% of them seen just once. What was sequenced was peripheral blood. The receptors were sampled from a man aged 45-65 years who had recovered from COVID-19. Each CDR3 is given with its conserved first and last residue. D genes are given only for firm matches. For some rows the clone size is stated as once, few or many, or as a class when expanded; others skip it.

>TRBV27|TRBJ2-2|14|-|-
TGTGCCAGCAGTACCCATAACGGTGGCGGGGAGCTGTTTTTT
CASSTHNGGGELFF
>TRBV7-9|TRBJ1-1|13|-|-
TGTGCCAGCAGCTTTACAGGGAACACTGAAGCTTTCTTT
CASSFTGNTEAFF
>TRBV28|TRBJ2-3|14|-|TRBD1
TGTGCCAGCAGGAGGACAGGGGCCACAGATACGCAGTATTTT
CASRRTGATDTQYF
>TRBV11-2|TRBJ1-2|14|-|-
TGTGCCAGCAGCTTAGTGGACAGCAACTATGGCTACACCTTC
CASSLVDSNYGYTF
>TRBV10-3|TRBJ1-3|14|-|-
TGTGCCATCAGTGATGCGGTCTCTGGAAACACCATATATTTT
CAISDAVSGNTIYF
>TRBV10-3|TRBJ1-5|17|-|TRBD1
TGTGCCATCAGTGAGTCGAAGGGACAGGTGACAAATCAGCCCCAGCATTTT
CAISESKGQVTNQPQHF
>TRBV21-1|TRBJ1-1|13|-|-
TGTGCCAGTGTGACGGAGGGTGGCGAGGAAGCTTTCTTT
CASVTEGGEEAFF
>TRBV28|TRBJ2-2|14|-|-
TGTGCTTCGATTGGCAGAACGAACACCGGGGAGCTGTTTTTT
CASIGRTNTGELFF
>TRBV19|TRBJ2-7|19|-|TRBD2
TGTGCCAGTAGCACCGAAGCGGGGGCTATGGGAGCGGTAAAGTGGGAGCAGTACTTC
CASSTEAGAMGAVKWEQYF
>TRBV25-1|TRBJ1-5|15|-|TRBD1
TGTGCCAGCAGTGAACGGGGGACAGGGGAACAGCCCCAGCATTTT
CASSERGTGEQPQHF
>TRBV7-2|TRBJ1-2|13|-|TRBD1
TGTGCCAGCAGCTTGGACAGGGGTTATGGCTACACCTTC
CASSLDRGYGYTF
>TRBV19|TRBJ1-1|14|-|-
TGTGCCAGTAAAAGAACAGGGATAAACACTGAAGCTTTCTTT
CASKRTGINTEAFF
>TRBV2|TRBJ1-4|14|-|TRBD1
TGTGCCAGCAGTGGACAGGGCCTCAATGAAAAACTGTTTTTT
CASSGQGLNEKLFF
>TRBV6-1|TRBJ2-3|16|-|TRBD2
TGTGCCAGCAGTGAGCTAGCGGGAGGGCGCACAGATACGCAGTATTTT
CASSELAGGRTDTQYF
>TRBV12-2|TRBJ2-2|17|-|-
TGTGCAAGTCGCTGTGGACTAGCGGGAGGGCCTACCGGGGAGCTGTTTTTT
CASRCGLAGGPTGELFF
>TRBV7-9|TRBJ1-1|13|-|-
TGTGCCAGCAGCCCCGAGAGGGCAGCGGGAGCTTTCTTT
CASSPERAAGAFF
>TRBV7-2|TRBJ1-6|14|-|-
TGTGCCAGCAACGGGGGGAGTCATAATTCACCCCTCCACTTT
CASNGGSHNSPLHF
>TRBV2|TRBJ2-3|15|-|TRBD1
TGTGCCAGCATTACAGGGGGCCCTCGGCAAGATACGCAGTATTTT
CASITGGPRQDTQYF
>TRBV7-9|TRBJ2-7|17|-|-
TGTGCCAGCAGCCGAACGACGGGACACCTAGCTTCCTACGAGCAGTACTTC
CASSRTTGHLASYEQYF
>TRBV28|TRBJ2-1|15|-|TRBD2
TGTGCCAGCAGAACGTGGTCTAGCGGGAACAATGAGCAGTTCTTC
CASRTWSSGNNEQFF
>TRBV19|TRBJ2-1|16|-|TRBD2
TGTGCCAGTAGTATGGCCGGGACTAGCGGGATGGATGAGCAGTTCTTC
CASSMAGTSGMDEQFF
>TRBV28|TRBJ2-1|17|-|-
TGTGCCAGCAGTCCGACGGCCGGGGTCGCGTCCTACAATGAGCAGTTCTTC
CASSPTAGVASYNEQFF
>TRBV28|TRBJ2-7|15|-|TRBD2
TGTGCCAGCAGTCGGGGGACTAGCGGGATCTACGAGCAGTACTTC
CASSRGTSGIYEQYF
>TRBV7-8|TRBJ2-7|13|-|-
TGTGCCAGCAGCATGGGTCGGGTCGACGAGCAGTACTTC
CASSMGRVDEQYF
>TRBV2|TRBJ2-5|15|-|TRBD1
TGTGCCAGCAGCAACAGGGGGCTAACGCAAGAGACCCAGTACTTC
CASSNRGLTQETQYF
>TRBV7-9|TRBJ2-7|15|-|TRBD1
TGTGCCAGCAGCGCTGGACAGGGGATGACCTACGAGCAGTACTTC
CASSAGQGMTYEQYF
>TRBV10-3|TRBJ2-1|13|few|-
TGTGCCATCAGTGAGGCCGGCTACAATGAGCAGTTCTTC
CAISEAGYNEQFF
>TRBV18|TRBJ2-7|16|-|TRBD1
TGTGCCAGCTCACCACCGGGGACAGGGGATTCGGACGAGCAGTACTTC
CASSPPGTGDSDEQYF
>TRBV29-1|TRBJ2-2|13|-|TRBD2
TGCAGCGCCGGACTAGCGCCCACCGGGGAGCTGTTTTTT
CSAGLAPTGELFF
>TRBV28|TRBJ2-3|16|-|-
TGTGCCAGCAGTTTAGGGCGGGTAGCGTCCCGGGATACGCAGTATTTT
CASSLGRVASRDTQYF
>TRBV7-8|TRBJ1-1|14|-|-
TGTGCCAGCAGCTTAGGGGCGCCAACCATTGAAGCTTTCTTT
CASSLGAPTIEAFF
>TRBV5-6|TRBJ1-2|16|-|-
TGTGCCAGCAGCTCTACGGAAGTCCGGGCTAACTATGGCTACACCTTC
CASSSTEVRANYGYTF
>TRBV20-1|TRBJ2-5|16|once|-
TGCAGTGCTAGTGGGCCGGCTGCGGATAGTCAAGAGACCCAGTACTTC
CSASGPAADSQETQYF
>TRBV6-5|TRBJ1-1|12|-|-
TGTATTTCCCGGCGGATGAACACTGAAGCTTTCTTT
CISRRMNTEAFF
>TRBV5-1|TRBJ1-2|16|-|TRBD1
TGCGCCAGCAGCTTGGAACGGGCAGGGGGCTTGTATGGCTACACCTTC
CASSLERAGGLYGYTF
>TRBV10-2|TRBJ2-7|13|-|TRBD2
TGCGCCAGCAAGACTAGCGGGACCTACGAGCAGTACTTC
CASKTSGTYEQYF
>TRBV7-9|TRBJ1-1|11|-|-
TGTGCCAGCAGCTGGAGCGCTGAAGCTTTCTTT
CASSWSAEAFF
>TRBV5-1|TRBJ2-7|14|once|-
TGCGCCAGCAGCTTGACTGGGCGCTCCTACGAGCAGTACTTC
CASSLTGRSYEQYF
>TRBV19|TRBJ2-6|17|-|TRBD1
TGTGCCAGTAGTATCACAGGACAGGGCTCTGGGGCCAACGTCCTGACTTTC
CASSITGQGSGANVLTF
>TRBV10-2|TRBJ2-4|14|-|-
TGCGCCAGCAGTTACTCCGCGAGCACGAACATTCAGTACTTC
CASSYSASTNIQYF
>TRBV10-2|TRBJ2-7|15|-|TRBD2
TGCGCCAGCAGCGACTCGGGACTAGCGTCCTACGAGCAGTACTTC
CASSDSGLASYEQYF
>TRBV3-1/TRBV3-2|TRBJ2-7|13|-|-
TGTGCCAGCAGCCAAGGCCCCAGGTACGAGCAGTACTTC
CASSQGPRYEQYF
>TRBV6-5|TRBJ1-1|15|-|-
TGTGCCAGCAGCGATGCAACTATAAGGAACACTGAAGCTTTCTTT
CASSDATIRNTEAFF
>TRBV6-2/TRBV6-3|TRBJ2-3|14|-|-
TGTGCCAGCAGTTACTCGTCGGGTAGGGATACGCAGTATTTT
CASSYSSGRDTQYF
>TRBV6-6|TRBJ2-7|11|-|-
TGTGCCAGCAGTTACTCACGGGAGCAGTACTTC
CASSYSREQYF
>TRBV7-2|TRBJ2-7|14|-|TRBD1
TGTGCCAGCAGCGAACAACAGGGGGCGGGCGAGCAGTACTTC
CASSEQQGAGEQYF